The rows below give T cell receptor beta chains drawn from one sample of a study of cytomegalovirus exposure and HLA in healthy donors. Only in-frame clones appear in the TCRdb table, and some are missing; sequencing was by immunoSEQ multiplex PCR. This table has 150,000 to 170,000 clones, over 75% appearing once. Sequencing was done on a sample of PBMCs. Receptors originate from a middle-aged woman in good health and CMV-seropositive. Each CDR3 is given with its conserved first and last residue. A D gene is named only where the DNA matches it firmly. Clone size is not always given. Where it is, it says once, few, many or a class for expanded clones.

V: TRBV5-1
J: TRBJ2-5
size: -
D: -
DNA: TGCGCCAGCAGCCCGGGAGCGGGTGTTGGAGAGACCCAGTACTTC
CDR3: CASSPGAGVGETQYF

V: TRBV15
J: TRBJ2-1
size: -
D: -
DNA: TGTGCCACCAGGAATTTTGATGGAGGCCCAAATGAGCAGTTCTTC
CDR3: CATRNFDGGPNEQFF

V: TRBV27
J: TRBJ1-1
size: -
D: -
DNA: TGTGCCAGCAGTATTAGCAGGGTAGGCGAAACTGAAGCTTTCTTT
CDR3: CASSISRVGETEAFF

V: TRBV13
J: TRBJ2-7
size: -
D: TRBD2
DNA: TGTGCCAGCAGCTTCCTCACTAGCGGGAGAAGTCCAATCTACGAGCAGTACTTC
CDR3: CASSFLTSGRSPIYEQYF

V: TRBV6-5
J: TRBJ2-3
size: -
D: TRBD1
DNA: TGTGCCAGCAGTTACGAGGGACAGGGAGCAGATACGCAGTATTTT
CDR3: CASSYEGQGADTQYF

V: TRBV30
J: TRBJ1-6
size: once
D: TRBD1
DNA: TGTGCCTGGAGTGTCGCTGGGGACAGTTCACCCCTCCACTTT
CDR3: CAWSVAGDSSPLHF

V: TRBV29-1
J: TRBJ1-2
size: -
D: -
DNA: TGCAGCGGCTCCGGAGGTCCGACGTATGGCTACACCTTC
CDR3: CSGSGGPTYGYTF

V: TRBV6-5
J: TRBJ1-1
size: few
D: -
DNA: TGTGCCAGCAGTCGGGGGGGTTTCGCTTTCTTT
CDR3: CASSRGGFAFF

V: TRBV30
J: TRBJ1-2
size: -
D: TRBD1
DNA: TGTGCCTGGTCGGGACAGGGGATACGTGGCTACACCTTC
CDR3: CAWSGQGIRGYTF

V: TRBV5-1
J: TRBJ2-1
size: -
D: -
DNA: TGCGCCAGCAGCTTGGGCGCAGGGCCCCATGAGCAGTTCTTC
CDR3: CASSLGAGPHEQFF

V: TRBV7-8
J: TRBJ2-1
size: once
D: TRBD1
DNA: TGTGCCAGCACCGTTTTTGGGACAGGTAATGAGCAGTTCTTC
CDR3: CASTVFGTGNEQFF

V: TRBV4-1
J: TRBJ2-7
size: -
D: TRBD2
DNA: TGCGCCAGCAGCCATGGGACTAGCGGGCTATGGACCTACGAGCAGTACTTC
CDR3: CASSHGTSGLWTYEQYF

V: TRBV5-4
J: TRBJ2-1
size: -
D: TRBD2
DNA: TGTGCCAGCAGCCTGGGACTAGCGGCCTACAATGAGCAGTTCTTC
CDR3: CASSLGLAAYNEQFF

V: TRBV30
J: TRBJ2-1
size: once
D: TRBD2
DNA: TGTGCCTGGAGTATTCGGCGGGAGGTTGGTTATGAGCAGTTCTTC
CDR3: CAWSIRREVGYEQFF

V: TRBV10-3
J: TRBJ2-3
size: -
D: TRBD1
DNA: TGTGCCATCAGGGGTGACAGGGTCAGCACAGATACGCAGTATTTT
CDR3: CAIRGDRVSTDTQYF

V: TRBV7-3
J: TRBJ2-3
size: -
D: -
DNA: TGTGCCAGCAGCTTAGGCGGGTTCACAGATACGCAGTATTTT
CDR3: CASSLGGFTDTQYF

V: TRBV19
J: TRBJ1-5
size: -
D: -
DNA: TGTGCCAGTAGTATAGATGAGGGTTATCAGCCCCAGCATTTT
CDR3: CASSIDEGYQPQHF

V: TRBV10-3
J: TRBJ1-5
size: -
D: -
DNA: TGTGCCATCAGCCCAACAGGGTCCGGTCAGCCCCAGCATTTT
CDR3: CAISPTGSGQPQHF

V: TRBV28
J: TRBJ1-5
size: few
D: -
DNA: TGTGCCAGCAGTTTATATGGCCAGCCCCAGCATTTT
CDR3: CASSLYGQPQHF

V: TRBV11-3
J: TRBJ2-2
size: -
D: -
DNA: TGTGCCAGCAGCTTAGGAGTACCAGGGGCCAACACCGGGGAGCTGTTTTTT
CDR3: CASSLGVPGANTGELFF

V: TRBV19
J: TRBJ2-7
size: once
D: -
DNA: TGTGCCAGTAGTCGGGGACTTCACTACGAGCAGTACTTC
CDR3: CASSRGLHYEQYF

V: TRBV7-9
J: TRBJ2-5
size: few
D: -
DNA: TGTGCCAGCTCAAGAGGAAACCAAGAGACCCAGTACTTC
CDR3: CASSRGNQETQYF

V: TRBV7-9
J: TRBJ2-7
size: -
D: -
DNA: TGTGCCAGCAGCTTAGCCCTCCGCGGGGCTAGCTCCTACGAGCAGTACTTC
CDR3: CASSLALRGASSYEQYF

V: TRBV11-3
J: TRBJ2-1
size: once
D: TRBD2
DNA: TGTGCCAGCAGCTTACTAGCGGGAGCGGGCTCCTACAATGAGCAGTTCTTC
CDR3: CASSLLAGAGSYNEQFF

V: TRBV29-1
J: TRBJ2-7
size: -
D: TRBD2
DNA: TGCAGCGTTGAGAGGGGTAGCGGGGCCTACGAGCAGTACTTC
CDR3: CSVERGSGAYEQYF

V: TRBV7-8
J: TRBJ1-5
size: -
D: TRBD1
DNA: TGTGCCAGCAGCCCCAGGGACAGCATCAATCAGCCCCAGCATTTT
CDR3: CASSPRDSINQPQHF

V: TRBV27
J: TRBJ2-7
size: -
D: TRBD2
DNA: TGTGCCAGCAGTTTCCCCCTAGCTAGCGGGATAGTTTCCTACGAGCAGTACTTC
CDR3: CASSFPLASGIVSYEQYF

V: TRBV7-8
J: TRBJ2-7
size: -
D: TRBD2
DNA: TGTGCCAGCAGCTTAGGGACTAGCGGGAGTAACGAGCAGTACTTC
CDR3: CASSLGTSGSNEQYF

V: TRBV5-4
J: TRBJ2-5
size: few
D: TRBD2
DNA: TGTGCCAGCAGCTTGTCTAGCGGGTCGGAGGAGACCCAGTACTTC
CDR3: CASSLSSGSEETQYF

V: TRBV10-3
J: TRBJ2-5
size: -
D: -
DNA: TGTGCCACCCTTCGGACCCACGGGGGGACCCAGTACTTC
CDR3: CATLRTHGGTQYF

V: TRBV27
J: TRBJ2-5
size: -
D: TRBD2
DNA: TGTGCCAGCAGTCCCCCGGGACTAGCGGGAGCGGAGACCCAGTACTTC
CDR3: CASSPPGLAGAETQYF

V: TRBV5-1
J: TRBJ2-1
size: -
D: -
DNA: TGCGCCAGCAGCTTTCTGGCTGAGGCCTACAATGAGCAGTTCTTC
CDR3: CASSFLAEAYNEQFF

V: TRBV7-7
J: TRBJ2-5
size: -
D: -
DNA: TGTGCCAGCAGCCCCGACATTGGAGAGACCCAGTACTTC
CDR3: CASSPDIGETQYF

V: TRBV7-9
J: TRBJ2-3
size: -
D: -
DNA: TGTGCCAGCAGCAACACCGGGACACCCACAGATACGCAGTATTTT
CDR3: CASSNTGTPTDTQYF

V: TRBV18
J: TRBJ2-7
size: many
D: TRBD1
DNA: TGTGCCAGCTCCGAGGACAGGGAAACGGCGGAGCAGTACTTC
CDR3: CASSEDRETAEQYF

V: TRBV27
J: TRBJ1-2
size: -
D: -
DNA: TGTGCCAGCAGTTTAACGGGTTCCAGTAACTATGGCTACACCTTC
CDR3: CASSLTGSSNYGYTF

V: TRBV27
J: TRBJ2-5
size: once
D: -
DNA: TGTGCCAGCAGTTTATCGTTCCCGGGAAGAAGAGAGACCCAGTACTTC
CDR3: CASSLSFPGRRETQYF

V: TRBV25-1
J: TRBJ2-7
size: -
D: TRBD2
DNA: TGTGCCAGCAGTGTAGGACTAGCGGAAAGGGGCTACGAGCAGTACTTC
CDR3: CASSVGLAERGYEQYF

V: TRBV4-1
J: TRBJ2-1
size: -
D: -
DNA: TGCGCCAGCAGCCAAGATATAGAACTAAGCTCCTACAATGAGCAGTTCTTC
CDR3: CASSQDIELSSYNEQFF

V: TRBV6-4
J: TRBJ2-2
size: few
D: -
DNA: TGTGCCAGCAGTGACTCGAGCCCTCCCGGGGAGCTGTTTTTT
CDR3: CASSDSSPPGELFF

V: TRBV5-1
J: TRBJ2-1
size: -
D: TRBD2
DNA: TGCGCCAGCAGCTACCTTAGCGGGAGCCCCTTCAATGAGCAGTTCTTC
CDR3: CASSYLSGSPFNEQFF

V: TRBV27
J: TRBJ2-7
size: -
D: TRBD2
DNA: TGTGCCAGCAGCGCTACTAGCGGGGAGGGGAAACAGTACTTC
CDR3: CASSATSGEGKQYF

V: TRBV2
J: TRBJ2-1
size: few
D: TRBD2
DNA: TGTGCCAGCAGTGAAGGCCCCGGACTAGCGGGAGGAAGGGAGCAGTTCTTC
CDR3: CASSEGPGLAGGREQFF

V: TRBV6-1
J: TRBJ2-1
size: -
D: TRBD1
DNA: TGTGCCAGCAGACGGACAGGGGGAATCTACAATGAGCAGTTCTTC
CDR3: CASRRTGGIYNEQFF

V: TRBV6-5
J: TRBJ2-2
size: once
D: TRBD2
DNA: TGTGCCAGCAGCTCTGGACTAGCCCACTCCGGGGAGCTGTTTTTT
CDR3: CASSSGLAHSGELFF

V: TRBV10-1
J: TRBJ1-1
size: few
D: TRBD1
DNA: TGCGCCAGCAGTGATCGACAGGGGCGGGACACTGAAGCTTTCTTT
CDR3: CASSDRQGRDTEAFF

V: TRBV2
J: TRBJ1-1
size: once
D: TRBD1
DNA: TGTGCCAGCGGGCCGGCTTCGACAGGGGACACTGAAGCTTTCTTT
CDR3: CASGPASTGDTEAFF

V: TRBV29-1
J: TRBJ2-1
size: -
D: TRBD2
DNA: TGCAGCGTGCTATGGGGAGGGGTGGACAATGAGCAGTTCTTC
CDR3: CSVLWGGVDNEQFF